This T cell receptor beta chain was sequenced in a study of blood T cell repertoires in COVID-19. The wider study: Researchers got acute and convalescent COVID-19 samples from the United States, Italy and Spain. PBMCs, B-cell-depleted T cells, or T cells provided the cDNA or gDNA that made up the material.

Original processing methods: Nucleated cell number was recorded as an estimate derived from reference gene primer amplification. The protocol was immunoSEQ multiplex PCR, while the TCRdb copy is restricted to in-frame clones and leaves out a portion. V, J and clone size reflect that table, while D and trimming were determined from the DNA. The top ten hold less than 5% of the sample, which has about 140,000 clones, roughly four fifths seen once. The material sequenced was peripheral blood. The sequence derives from a woman older than 75 with acute or convalescent COVID-19.

Written as DNA, the CDR3 is TGTGCCAGCAGCTCTACAGGGAATTGGGCTGAAGCTTTCTTT. Translated: CASSSTGNWAEAFF. The chain joins TRBV7-9 to TRBJ1-1, with a weak D call TRBD1 (6 bases). The V gene lost 4 bases and the J gene lost 6 bases, with 15 bases spanning the gap. Germline CDR1 reads SEHNR; CDR2 reads FQNEAQ (reference sequence). CDR3 length equals 14 residues.